The rows below give T cell receptor beta chains drawn from one sample of a study of blood T cell repertoires in COVID-19. Produced via immunoSEQ multiplex PCR; TCRdb's table is partial and in-frame only. The table shows about 200,000 clones, with 75% to 90% occurring only once. Sequencing was performed on peripheral blood. Receptor source: a human donor in a cohort sampled during active COVID-19. Both conserved end residues are part of each CDR3. Each record gives: D gene, clone size, V gene, J gene, CDR3 protein, CDR3 DNA. The D gene is left open where the match is weak. Size is stated for part of the rows, as once, few or many counts, or as a class when the clone is expanded.

>-|few|TRBV28|TRBJ1-2
CASSSLYGYTF
TGTGCCAGCAGTTCACTATATGGCTACACCTTC
>TRBD1|-|TRBV28|TRBJ1-5
CASSFAQQGVKKHF
TGTGCCAGCAGTTTTGCACAACAGGGGGTGAAAAAGCATTTT
>TRBD1|-|TRBV7-2|TRBJ1-5
CASSLTGRQPQHF
TGTGCCAGCAGCCTGACAGGGAGGCAGCCCCAGCATTTT
>TRBD2|-|TRBV4-2|TRBJ2-7
CASSRGGAYEQYF
TGTGCCAGCAGCCGGGGGGGGGCCTACGAGCAGTACTTC
>-|-|TRBV11-2|TRBJ2-7
CASSLDGRTGYTYEQYF
TGTGCCAGCAGCTTAGACGGACGTACAGGGTATACCTACGAGCAGTACTTC
>-|-|TRBV5-5|TRBJ1-2
CASSLGADGYGYTF
TGTGCCAGCAGCTTGGGGGCAGATGGCTATGGCTACACCTTC
>-|few|TRBV9|TRBJ1-1
CASSLQGTGTTEAFF
TGTGCCAGCAGCCTCCAAGGAACAGGGACGACTGAAGCTTTCTTT
>TRBD1|-|TRBV7-9|TRBJ1-4
CASSPGQEKLFF
TGTGCCAGCAGCCCGGGACAGGAAAAACTGTTTTTT
>-|-|TRBV27|TRBJ2-7
CASSGTGRFSEQYF
TGTGCCAGCAGTGGGACCGGGAGATTTTCCGAGCAGTACTTC
>TRBD2|-|TRBV9|TRBJ2-3
CASNPLGRVSLTDTQYF
TGTGCCAGCAACCCCCTCGGGAGGGTATCCCTCACAGATACGCAGTATTTT
>TRBD2|-|TRBV9|TRBJ2-3
CASGAGVIEDTQYF
TGTGCCAGCGGCGCGGGGGTTATCGAAGATACGCAGTATTTT
>TRBD2|-|TRBV18|TRBJ2-7
CASSRDYLTYEQYF
TGTGCCAGCTCACGGGACTACCTCACCTACGAGCAGTACTTC
>-|-|TRBV29-1|TRBJ2-5
CSVRRAGETQYF
TGCAGCGTTAGGCGGGCGGGGGAGACCCAGTACTTC
>-|-|TRBV6-1|TRBJ2-1
CTSSEEQGGGNEQFF
TGTACCAGCAGTGAAGAGCAGGGAGGAGGCAATGAGCAGTTCTTC
>TRBD1|-|TRBV28|TRBJ2-7
CASSLPGQGFHEQYF
TGTGCCAGCAGTTTACCGGGACAGGGATTCCACGAGCAGTACTTC
>-|-|TRBV6-5|TRBJ2-7
CASSYSARSYEQYF
TGTGCCAGCAGTTACTCGGCCAGATCCTACGAGCAGTACTTC
>-|once|TRBV28|TRBJ1-6
CASSPTGSYNSPLHF
TGTGCCAGCAGTCCGACAGGCTCCTATAATTCACCCCTCCACTTT
>-|-|TRBV25-1|TRBJ1-3
CASSEYALGRRNTIYF
TGTGCCAGCAGTGAATATGCCTTGGGCCGCCGAAACACCATATATTTT
>-|-|TRBV7-2|TRBJ2-1
CASSYGTGTYNEQFF
TGTGCCAGCAGCTATGGGACTGGGACCTACAATGAGCAGTTCTTC
>TRBD1|few|TRBV7-9|TRBJ1-1
CASSRAGTGNTEAFF
TGTGCCAGCAGCCGTGCCGGGACAGGGAACACTGAAGCTTTCTTT
>TRBD2|-|TRBV27|TRBJ2-7
CASSLGTSGRGYEQYF
TGTGCCAGCAGTTTAGGGACTAGCGGGAGGGGCTACGAGCAGTACTTC
>TRBD2|few|TRBV27|TRBJ2-5
CASSPTWGGQETQYF
TGTGCCAGCAGCCCCACTTGGGGGGGGCAAGAGACCCAGTACTTC
>-|-|TRBV3-1/TRBV3-2|TRBJ1-2
CASSQQQERGYTF
TGTGCCAGCAGCCAACAACAGGAAAGAGGCTACACCTTC
>TRBD2|-|TRBV27|TRBJ2-1
CASRQFGTSPGGGNEQFF
TGTGCCAGCAGACAATTCGGGACTAGCCCTGGGGGGGGGAATGAGCAGTTCTTC
>TRBD2|-|TRBV6-5|TRBJ2-1
CASRRGLAGENEQFF
TGTGCCAGCAGGCGCGGACTAGCGGGAGAAAATGAGCAGTTCTTC
>TRBD2|few|TRBV4-2|TRBJ2-7
CASSQEMTSGSYEQYF
TGTGCCAGCAGCCAAGAAATGACTAGCGGGAGCTACGAGCAGTACTTC